This T cell receptor (beta chain) was captured by sequencing in a study of CD8 T cells in ankylosing spondylitis. Study-wide points: Disease-linked clones reportedly concentrated significantly in matched ankylosing spondylitis synovial fluid. Blood from ankylosing spondylitis patients appeared to carry a characteristic roughly eight-variant TCR beta motif. CD8+ disease-linked clones were present at relatively low frequencies in blood.

There are a few counts of this clonotype. No antigen is known for it. Researchers built TCR beta libraries using quantitative 5'-RACE with molecular barcodes. TCRdb processed the 5' RACE reads anew with MiXCR; each CDR3 protein has one entry. This table holds roughly 280,000 distinct CDR3 sequences, about 20% found once. Germline loops: CDR1 SGHAT, CDR2 FQNNGV. This CDR3 is built from 15 residues. Deletions cut 0 bases from V and 1 base from J, with 8 bases between. V is TRBV11-2 and J is TRBJ2-3; D gene ambiguous. Sequenced: blood, either unsorted or a sorted T cell fraction (not recorded which). This receptor was obtained from a male donor with ankylosing spondylitis or in good health (not recorded which). The CDR3 sequence is CASSLDIGRTDTQYF. The CDR3 DNA reads TGTGCCAGCAGCTTAGATATTGGGCGCACAGATACGCAGTATTTT. The whole variable domain, filled in from reference TRBV11-2 and TRBJ2-3, reads EAGVAQSPRYKIIEKRQSVAFWCNPISGHATLYWYQQILGQGPKLLIQFQNNGVVDDSQLPKDRFSAERLKGVDSTLKIQPAKLEDSAVYLCASSLDIGRTDTQYFGPGTRLTVL.